Presented here are 20 T cell receptor beta chains from one specimen sequenced in a study of cytomegalovirus exposure and HLA in healthy donors. The PCR contained 60 Vbeta and 13 Jbeta primers. This table comes from immunoSEQ multiplex PCR, and its TCRdb copy is limited to in-frame clones, with some not included. The table lists 130,000 to 150,000 clones, approximately 80% of them singletons. Sequencing was performed on PBMCs. The origin of the receptors is a man aged 35 to 55 in good health and CMV-seronegative.

This clone was detected only once. The V and J genes are TRBV6-6 and TRBJ2-7, with TRBD2 matching over 8 bases. This CDR3 region has 16 residues. CDR1 is MNHNY, CDR2 SVGAGI, per germline (reference sequence). V lost 6 bases, J lost 0 bases, and 10 bases stayed unmatched. CDR3 coding DNA: TGTGCCAGCAGAGGACTAGCCGTACGTAGCTCCTACGAGCAGTACTTC. Translated: CASRGLAVRSSYEQYF.

The chain employs TRBV9 and TRBJ2-5, with a weak D call TRBD2 (5 bases). In germline, CDR1 is SGDLS, CDR2 YYNGEE. The V end lost 0 bases, the J end lost 7 bases, and 13 bases lay between the germline ends. CDR3 length equals 14 residues. For the CDR3, the DNA is TGTGCCAGCAGCGTAGAGGCCTCAGAGGGGACCCAGTACTTC. This translates into CASSVEASEGTQYF.

This clone was picked up a small number of times. The rearrangement joins TRBV28 to TRBJ1-1; D may be TRBD1 (6 bases). The CDR3 is 15 amino acids. The V gene's germline CDR1 is MDHEN and CDR2 SYDVKM. The V end was cut by 5 bases, the J end by 2 bases, with 15 bases between. The CDR3 region has the DNA TGTGCCAGCAGTCCACCCGACAGGATAAACACTGAAGCTTTCTTT. Amino acids: CASSPPDRINTEAFF. Using reference TRBV28 and TRBJ1-1 for the parts outside the CDR3, the full variable domain is DVKVTQSSRYLVKRTGEKVFLECVQDMDHENMFWYRQDPGLGLRLIYFSYDVKMKEKGDIPEGYSVSREKKERFSLILESASTNQTSMYLCASSPPDRINTEAFFGQGTRLTVV.

The rearrangement uses TRBV10-3 and TRBJ2-5, with D possibly matching TRBD1 (6 bases). V dropped 8 bases and J dropped 1 base, with 14 bases sitting between them. This CDR3 is built from 14 residues. Germline lookup yields CDR1 ENHRY and CDR2 SYGVKD. The CDR3 protein is CAIGQGQTQETQYF. In nucleotides, the CDR3 is TGTGCCATCGGGCAGGGGCAAACCCAAGAGACCCAGTACTTC.

The chain links TRBV19 to TRBJ2-5; 7 nucleotides align to TRBD2. The CDR3 has 16 residues. The trim removed 5 bases at V and 5 bases at J, leaving 14 bases unmatched. Germline-derived CDR1 and CDR2 are LNHDA and SQIVND (reference sequence). The CDR3 reads CASSVLGSLGGETQYF. DNA of the CDR3: TGTGCCAGTAGTGTGCTCGGGAGTCTGGGGGGGGAGACCCAGTACTTC.

This sequence joins TRBV9 and TRBJ1-3; 7 positions agree with TRBD1. The CDR3 is made up of 15 amino acids. Germline values: CDR1 SGDLS, CDR2 YYNGEE. J lost 0 bases, V lost 4 bases, and 4 bases had no gene match. The CDR3 loop is CASSPEGASGNTIYF. CDR3 nucleotides: TGTGCCAGCAGCCCGGAGGGGGCCTCTGGAAACACCATATATTTT.

This clone turned up a few times. This chain links TRBV4-1 with TRBJ1-1; D perhaps matches TRBD1 (5 bases). The CDR3 is 12 amino acids. The V gene lost 8 bases and the J gene lost 4 bases, with 11 bases spanning the gap. Germline V CDR1 and CDR2: MGHRA, YSYEKL. The CDR3 region is CASDAGGTEAFF. The CDR3, as DNA: TGCGCCAGCGACGCGGGGGGCACTGAAGCTTTCTTT.

CDR3 loop: CASSIGQVGSYEQYF. Here the CDR3 DNA reads TGTGCCAGCAGCATTGGACAGGTAGGATCCTACGAGCAGTACTTC. The V gene is TRBV9, the J gene TRBJ2-7, with 7 bases aligning to TRBD1. Germline loops: CDR1 SGDLS, CDR2 YYNGEE. The CDR3 consists of 15 residues. The ends lost 4 bases at V and 1 base at J; junction bases unmatched: 8.

The V call is TRBV9, the J call TRBJ2-5; the D gene is possibly TRBD2 (5 bases). The CDR3 has 14 residues. Per the germline V gene, CDR1 is SGDLS and CDR2 is YYNGEE. V lost 0 bases to trimming and J lost 5 bases, with 11 bases between them. DNA for the CDR3: TGTGCCAGCAGCGTAGGAAGGACTCAGGAGACCCAGTACTTC. Translated, it gives CASSVGRTQETQYF. Complete variable domain (other parts from reference TRBV9 and TRBJ2-5): DSGVTQTPKHLITATGQRVTLRCSPRSGDLSVYWYQQSLDQGLQFLIQYYNGEERAKGNILERFSAQQFPDLHSELNLSSLELGDSALYFCASSVGRTQETQYFGPGTRLLVL.

This clone was observed once. The chain uses TRBV7-3 and TRBJ2-5, with a tentative D call TRBD1 (5 bases). This CDR3 has 13 amino acids. Germline V CDR1 and CDR2: SGHTA, FQGTGA. The V end lost 4 bases, the J end lost 3 bases, and 9 bases lay between the germline ends. This chain's CDR3 is CASSSTAKETQYF. The CDR3 coding sequence is TGTGCCAGCAGCTCGACAGCAAAAGAGACCCAGTACTTC.

The chain employs TRBV4-2 and TRBJ1-1; unclear D gene. The CDR3 has 15 amino acids. Between the trimmed V and J ends, which lost 3 bases and 0 bases, there was a span of 11 bases. Germline CDR1 is LGHNA and CDR2 is YNFKEQ. CDR3 region: CASSQGVGMNTEAFF. In DNA form, the CDR3 reads TGTGCCAGCAGCCAGGGCGTGGGTATGAACACTGAAGCTTTCTTT.

Only a few counts were recorded for this clone. In DNA, the CDR3 is TGTGCCAGCAGCCAAGCGACGGGGAGAAACACTGAAGCTTTCTTT. Translating it yields CASSQATGRNTEAFF. V is TRBV14 and J is TRBJ1-1; the D is unclear. V lost 1 base to trimming and J lost 2 bases, with 11 bases between them. CDR1 is SGHDN and CDR2 is FVKESK in the germline V gene. CDR3 length: 15 residues.

The rearrangement uses TRBV28 and TRBJ1-5, with TRBD1 as a possible D gene (6 bases). This CDR3 is built from 20 residues. Germline V lookup: CDR1 MDHEN, CDR2 SYDVKM. Trimming pared 2 bases from V and 2 bases from J, leaving 25 bases between. The CDR3 protein is CASSLRGGGAPGGGNQPQHF. CDR3 sequence (DNA): TGTGCCAGCAGTTTACGAGGGGGAGGGGCTCCCGGTGGGGGCAATCAGCCCCAGCATTTT.

This chain links TRBV2 with TRBJ1-1; D gene ambiguous. CDR1 is SNHLY, CDR2 FYNNEI, per germline. The CDR3 totals 13 residues. V dropped 6 bases and J dropped 1 base, with 9 bases sitting between them. As DNA, the CDR3 is TGTGCCAGCAGAGGGCGGGCGAACACTGAAGCTTTCTTT. Translated, it gives CASRGRANTEAFF.

This CDR3 is CASSSLRTGQETQYF. In DNA, the CDR3 is TGTGCCAGCAGCTCCCTCCGGACAGGGCAGGAGACCCAGTACTTC. The chain joins TRBV7-2 to TRBJ2-5; 8 bases are a match to TRBD1. This CDR3 is built from 15 residues. Germline loops: CDR1 SGHTA, CDR2 FQGNSA. With 4 bases clipped from V and 5 bases from J, the junction kept 9 bases outside the gene matches.

The J gene is TRBJ1-6, the V gene TRBV29-1, with TRBD1 identical over 9 bases. Germline V CDR1 and CDR2: SQVTM, ANQGSEA. With 4 bases clipped from V and 7 bases from J, the junction kept 2 bases outside the gene matches. The CDR3 consists of 13 residues. CDR3 loop: CSVAGTGNSPLHF. Written as DNA, the CDR3 is TGCAGCGTTGCCGGGACAGGGAATTCACCCCTCCACTTT.

The V and J genes are TRBV29-1 and TRBJ2-3; 7 nucleotides line up with TRBD1. Looked up from germline, CDR1 is SQVTM and CDR2 is ANQGSEA. The CDR3 has 13 residues. After removal of 7 bases from V and 0 bases from J, the junction contained 4 bases not matched to a gene. The CDR3 sequence is CSGEQGSTDTQYF. The CDR3 coding sequence is TGCAGCGGAGAACAGGGGAGCACAGATACGCAGTATTTT.

The chain's CDR3 is CASSPEDITDTQYF. The CDR3 DNA sequence: TGTGCCAGCAGCCCCGAGGACATTACAGATACGCAGTATTTT. The chain carries TRBV6-5 and TRBJ2-3, with D possibly matching TRBD1 (5 bases). V lost 6 bases, J lost 3 bases, and 13 bases lay in between. The CDR3 runs to 14 residues. CDR1 is MNHEY and CDR2 is SVGAGI in the germline V gene.

In this sample, this clone turned up a few times. The chain joins TRBV6-1 to TRBJ1-1, with D hard to call. CDR3 length equals 14 residues. Trimming cost V 4 bases and J 3 bases, with 12 bases left between them. Germline V gene data show CDR1 as MNHNS and CDR2 as SASEGT. The CDR3 DNA reads as TGTGCCAGCAGTGTAACGGGTCGGGACACTGAAGCTTTCTTT. This encodes CASSVTGRDTEAFF.

The gene calls are TRBV30 and TRBJ2-3; D ambiguous. Germline CDR1 GTSNPN, CDR2 SVGIG (reference sequence). This CDR3 comprises 11 residues. V dropped 5 bases and J dropped 5 bases, with 8 bases sitting between them. CDR3 bases: TGTGCCTGGGACTCCGGAGATACGCAGTATTTT. Its protein product is CAWDSGDTQYF.